The 14 T cell receptor beta chains below all came from one sample that was sequenced in a study of PD-L1 blockade in urothelial cancer. Clones were read by immunoSEQ multiplex PCR, and TCRdb kept only the in-frame ones, dropping some. In the table there are about 84,000 clones, 82% of which are singletons. The material was PBMCs, obtained around atezolizumab (anti-PD-L1) treatment. The receptors originated from a man between 65 and 85 years old with urothelial cancer.

This chain connects TRBV7-3 to TRBJ2-2; TRBD1 agrees at 8 bases. Trimming at V came to 6 bases and at J to 2 bases, leaving 2 bases not matched to a gene. This CDR3 is 14 amino acids long. Germline V gene sequence: CDR1 SGHTA, CDR2 FQGTGA. CDR3 sequence: CASRQGGNTGELFF. The CDR3 bases are TGTGCCAGCAGACAGGGGGGAAACACCGGGGAGCTGTTTTTT.

The table lists this clone with many counts. The chain couples TRBV27 to TRBJ1-1, with TRBD1 identical over 8 bases. V was clipped by 7 bases and J by 1 base; unmatched bases: 5. This CDR3 contains 14 residues. Germline assignment: CDR1 MNHEY and CDR2 SMNVEV (reference sequence). The CDR3 loop is CASNRQGPNTEAFF. In nucleotides, the CDR3 is TGTGCCAGCAACAGACAGGGGCCGAACACTGAAGCTTTCTTT.

The chain recombines TRBV13 with TRBJ2-5, with TRBD2 matching over 7 bases. J gave up 2 bases and V 0 bases, and 15 bases lay outside the gene matches. CDR1 PRHDT and CDR2 FYEKMQ come from the germline V gene (reference sequence). The CDR3 covers 19 residues. CDR3 DNA sequence: TGTGCCAGCAGCTTAGGTCTCCGGAGACCAAGCGGGGTACAAGAGACCCAGTACTTC. This encodes CASSLGLRRPSGVQETQYF.

The chain carries TRBV6-1 and TRBJ2-5, with no clear D. CDR1 and CDR2 from the germline V gene are MNHNS and SASEGT. The CDR3 has 13 amino acids. V lost 3 bases, J lost 5 bases, and 10 bases lay in between. DNA of the CDR3: TGTGCCAGCAGTGACCACCCCCGGGAGACCCAGTACTTC. This gives the protein CASSDHPRETQYF.

The genes are TRBV6-5 and TRBJ1-5, with unresolved D. The V gene lost 5 bases and the J gene lost 9 bases, with 14 bases spanning the gap. The CDR3 spans 13 residues. CDR1 and CDR2 (germline): MNHEY, SVGAGI. CDR3 protein: CASSEPFSAPQHF. DNA for the CDR3: TGTGCCAGCAGTGAACCTTTTAGTGCGCCCCAGCATTTT.

This sequence joins TRBV7-8 and TRBJ1-5; D not resolved. V was cut by 4 bases and J by 7 bases, with 20 bases left in between. The CDR3 has 16 amino acids. Germline CDR1 is SGHVS and CDR2 is FQNEAQ. The CDR3 reads CASSSSYREEGQPQHF. The CDR3 bases are TGTGCCAGCAGCTCGTCCTACCGGGAGGAAGGACAGCCCCAGCATTTT.

The rearrangement links TRBV2 to TRBJ1-4; D might be TRBD1 (5 bases). This CDR3 spans 15 amino acids. Germline V gene data show CDR1 as SNHLY and CDR2 as FYNNEI. V was trimmed by 0 bases and J by 7 bases, leaving 12 bases between them. The CDR3 is CASSEAAGWGEKLFF. In DNA form, the CDR3 reads TGTGCCAGCAGTGAAGCGGCAGGGTGGGGTGAAAAACTGTTTTTT.

The chain couples TRBV11-3 to TRBJ2-7, with 11 bases matching TRBD1. The trim removed 3 bases at V and 3 bases at J, leaving 1 base unmatched. The CDR3 has 14 residues. The germline V gene has CDR1 SGHNT and CDR2 YENEEA. The CDR3 sequence is CASSLGQGGYEQYF. The CDR3 nucleotides are TGTGCCAGCAGCTTGGGACAGGGGGGCTACGAGCAGTACTTC.

The DNA for the CDR3 is TGTGCCAGCAGCGTCACCCCCGGAGGGGCCGATACGCAGTATTTT. This codes for CASSVTPGGADTQYF. The V and J genes are TRBV9 and TRBJ2-3; D is possibly TRBD2 (6 bases). Per germline, CDR1 SGDLS and CDR2 YYNGEE. The ends were cut back, 2 bases at V and 6 bases at J, with 16 bases in the middle. CDR3 length equals 15 residues.

CDR3 sequence reads: CASSEIGAIGNEQFF. In DNA, the CDR3 is TGTGCCAGCAGTGAAATTGGGGCCATTGGGAATGAGCAGTTCTTC. The rearrangement uses TRBV6-1 and TRBJ2-1; maybe TRBD1 (5 bases). This CDR3 region has 15 residues. The V gene's germline CDR1 is MNHNS and CDR2 SASEGT. The V gene lost 2 bases and the J gene lost 7 bases, with 15 bases spanning the gap.

The chain recombines TRBV30 with TRBJ2-1, with D possibly matching TRBD2 (5 bases). In germline, CDR1 is GTSNPN, CDR2 SVGIG (reference sequence). CDR3 size: 14 residues. Trimming stripped 2 bases from V and 7 bases from J, with 15 bases between. The CDR3, as DNA: TGTGCCTGGAGTCCAGGACGCCGGGGAAATGAGCAGTTCTTC. It codes for CAWSPGRRGNEQFF.

The chain links TRBV5-1 to TRBJ1-1; the D gene is possibly TRBD1 (6 bases). With 4 bases removed from V and 10 bases from J, the gap between germline ends came to 17 bases. The germline V gene encodes CDR1 SGHRS and CDR2 YFSETQ. This CDR3 region has 13 residues. The CDR3 bases are TGCGCCAGCAGCGCGGGAGGAAGGGGGACAGCTTTCTTT. Protein sequence: CASSAGGRGTAFF.

The chain joins TRBV6-6 to TRBJ1-5, with D uncertain. The V end was cut by 10 bases, the J end by 1 base, with 14 bases between. Germline CDR1 is MNHNY and CDR2 is SVGAGI (reference sequence). The CDR3 has 14 amino acids. The CDR3 here is CATDSGLSNQPQHF. CDR3 DNA sequence: TGTGCCACAGACTCGGGGTTGAGCAATCAGCCCCAGCATTTT.

The rearrangement links TRBV5-1 to TRBJ2-7, with a weak D call TRBD2 (6 bases). V was shortened by 7 bases and J by 3 bases, with 26 bases between the two germline ends. Germline V CDR1 and CDR2: SGHRS, YFSETQ. This CDR3 has 17 amino acids. The CDR3 bases are TGCGCCAGCTCCCGGGACCCCGAAGGTAGGGGACTCTACGAGCAGTACTTC. This gives the protein CASSRDPEGRGLYEQYF.